The next 16 T cell receptor beta chains were all read from a single sample in a study of technical replicates of blood from a handful of donors (dated by TCRdb to about 2017). Library method: the immunoSEQ multiplex PCR assay. Imported from immuneACCESS, the table was reduced by TCRdb to in-frame sequences with V and J called. These copies leave out some clones; in studies compared against another copy, an unresolved V gene accounts for under half, and the cause of the remainder is not known. Here the sample has about 100,000 clones; roughly 96% occur a single time. The ten most abundant clones make up more than 0.3% of the sample. Sequenced sample: T cells isolated from PBMCs. The source of these receptors is a human donor in good health.

This chain links TRBV11-3 with TRBJ2-1, with unresolved D. Germline V CDR1 and CDR2: SGHNT, YENEEA. V was trimmed by 4 bases and J by 7 bases, leaving 11 bases between them. The CDR3 loop spans 13 amino acids. CDR3 in DNA: TGTGCCAGCAGCTCAAGCCCGACTAATGAGCAGTTCTTC. Translating gives CASSSSPTNEQFF.

The chain recombines TRBV9 with TRBJ2-7; the match to TRBD2 covers 11 bases. Per germline, CDR1 SGDLS and CDR2 YYNGEE. Losses at the gene ends were 3 bases for V and 5 bases for J; bases not matched to a gene: 1. The CDR3 extends over 13 amino acids. This chain's CDR3 is CASSALAGDEQYF. The CDR3 coding sequence is TGTGCCAGCAGCGCACTAGCGGGAGACGAGCAGTACTTC. The full variable domain, with the rest looked up from reference TRBV9 and TRBJ2-7, is DSGVTQTPKHLITATGQRVTLRCSPRSGDLSVYWYQQSLDQGLQFLIQYYNGEERAKGNILERFSAQQFPDLHSELNLSSLELGDSALYFCASSALAGDEQYFGPGTRLTVT.

This rearrangement joins TRBV7-9 to TRBJ1-1; no definite D call. The CDR3 consists of 14 residues. From germline, CDR1 is SEHNR and CDR2 FQNEAQ (reference sequence). The V and J ends lost 8 bases and 3 bases respectively, with 16 bases between them. DNA of the CDR3: TGTGCCAGCGTCCATCCCCCCCGGGACACTGAAGCTTTCTTT. Amino acid sequence: CASVHPPRDTEAFF.

V and J are TRBV9 and TRBJ2-7; 8 bases match TRBD2. V lost 3 bases and J lost 2; bases outside the gene matches: 4. The CDR3 contains 14 residues. In germline, CDR1 is SGDLS, CDR2 YYNGEE. This CDR3 is CASSAGGGTYEQYF. CDR3 sequence (DNA): TGTGCCAGCAGCGCGGGGGGGGGCACCTACGAGCAGTACTTC.

CDR3 coding DNA: TGTGCCAGCAGTTTACTACGGGAGGGTACCTACGAGCAGTACTTC. Translating it yields CASSLLREGTYEQYF. This chain links TRBV28 with TRBJ2-7; 8 bases are shared with TRBD2. The CDR3 has 15 amino acids. Germline CDR1 MDHEN, CDR2 SYDVKM. The V and J ends lost 2 bases and 2 bases, in that order; junction bases with no gene match: 5.

The chain employs TRBV5-6 and TRBJ1-1, with 11 bases fitting TRBD1. CDR3 length: 17 residues. V shed 4 bases, J shed 4 bases, and the junction held 12 bases outside the gene matches. CDR1 and CDR2 (germline): SGHDT, YYEEEE. CDR3 nucleotides: TGTGCCAGCAGCCTCCGGGACAGGGGGAGTTTGGGCACTGAAGCTTTCTTT. It yields the protein CASSLRDRGSLGTEAFF.

V usage is TRBV14 and J usage is TRBJ2-5; 10 bases match TRBD2. CDR3 length: 14 amino acids. The germline V gene has CDR1 SGHDN and CDR2 FVKESK. The junction had 5 bases not matched to a gene; V was cut back by 4 bases and J by 6 bases. CDR3 amino acids: CASSPSGGPKTQYF. The CDR3 DNA reads as TGTGCCAGCAGCCCTAGCGGGGGCCCCAAGACCCAGTACTTC.

The V call is TRBV19, the J call TRBJ2-1; 8 bases are a match to TRBD2. The V segment lost 1 base and the J segment 4 bases; nucleotides outside the gene matches: 6. CDR1 and CDR2 from the germline V gene are LNHDA and SQIVND (reference sequence). The CDR3 spans 16 residues. The CDR3 is CASSIVKTSGYNEQFF. For the CDR3, the DNA is TGTGCCAGTAGTATAGTTAAAACTAGCGGTTACAATGAGCAGTTCTTC.

V gene TRBV2 combines with J gene TRBJ1-2; 9 nucleotides match TRBD1. Germline assignment: CDR1 SNHLY and CDR2 FYNNEI. V was clipped by 10 bases and J by 3 bases; unmatched bases: 6. CDR3 length: 13 amino acids. The CDR3: CAINRDRDYGYTF. DNA of the CDR3: TGTGCCATCAACCGGGACAGGGACTATGGCTACACCTTC.

The V call is TRBV27, the J call TRBJ2-5, with 8 bases lining up with TRBD2. V was pared by 6 bases and J by 2 bases, with 8 bases of the junction left unmatched. The germline V gene has CDR1 MNHEY and CDR2 SMNVEV (reference sequence). The length of the CDR3 is 15 residues. In DNA form, the CDR3 reads TGTGCCAGCAGCCCCCCCTTAGCGGGACAAGAGACCCAGTACTTC. It is translated as CASSPPLAGQETQYF.

The chain has TRBV4-1 and TRBJ2-7; no clear D. The CDR3 has 15 residues. Germline values: CDR1 MGHRA, CDR2 YSYEKL. With 0 bases removed from V and 0 bases from J, the gap between germline ends came to 9 bases. The CDR3 coding sequence is TGCGCCAGCAGCCAAGAGTGGGCGCGCTCCTACGAGCAGTACTTC. It yields the protein CASSQEWARSYEQYF.

The chain uses TRBV27 and TRBJ1-1; D is undetermined. Trimming stripped 6 bases from V and 5 bases from J, with 10 bases between. Germline-derived CDR1 and CDR2 are MNHEY and SMNVEV (reference sequence). The CDR3 extends over 12 amino acids. The CDR3 DNA reads as TGTGCCAGCAGGACTTGGAAGACTGAAGCTTTCTTT. Encoded protein: CASRTWKTEAFF.

V usage is TRBV6-5 and J usage is TRBJ2-7; TRBD1 matches at 10 bases. The V gene end was trimmed by 6 bases and the J gene end by 2 bases; junction bases not matched to a gene: 7. This CDR3 region has 15 residues. Looked up from germline, CDR1 is MNHEY and CDR2 is SVGAGI. CDR3 sequence (DNA): TGTGCCAGCAGGGGGGGGACAGGGGACCCCTACGAGCAGTACTTC. Translation gives CASRGGTGDPYEQYF.

This chain links TRBV29-1 with TRBJ2-7, with TRBD1 identical over 8 bases. V shed 5 bases and J 1 base; nucleotides not matched to a gene: 13. There are 16 residues in the CDR3. Per germline, CDR1 SQVTM and CDR2 ANQGSEA. CDR3 in amino acids: CSVNGLRDRSSYEQYF. As DNA, the CDR3 is TGCAGCGTTAATGGGTTACGGGACAGGTCTTCCTACGAGCAGTACTTC.

CDR3 in DNA: TGTGCCAGCAGCTTAGTCACAGGGGGAGGCACTGAAGCTTTCTTT. This sequence encodes CASSLVTGGGTEAFF. The J gene is TRBJ1-1, the V gene TRBV11-2; TRBD1 matches at 8 bases. CDR3 length equals 15 residues. Germline V gene data show CDR1 as SGHAT and CDR2 as FQNNGV. After removal of 1 base from V and 4 bases from J, the junction contained 5 bases not matched to a gene. Complete variable domain (other parts from reference TRBV11-2 and TRBJ1-1): EAGVAQSPRYKIIEKRQSVAFWCNPISGHATLYWYQQILGQGPKLLIQFQNNGVVDDSQLPKDRFSAERLKGVDSTLKIQPAKLEDSAVYLCASSLVTGGGTEAFFGQGTRLTVV.

The CDR3 sequence: CASSTPGTSNEQFF. The CDR3 nucleotides read TGTGCCAGCAGCACACCCGGGACTAGCAATGAGCAGTTCTTC. This sequence joins TRBV9 and TRBJ2-1; TRBD2 aligns across 8 bases. The CDR3 extends over 14 amino acids. In germline, CDR1 is SGDLS, CDR2 YYNGEE. Trimming took 4 bases from V and 6 from J; bases not matched to a gene: 6.